These 19 T cell receptor beta chains came from one sample sequenced in a study of T-cell reconstitution after alpha-beta-depleted transplantation in children listed by TCRdb under 2016. Receptors were amplified or captured by PCR. TCRdb lists the instrument as Illumina HiSeq 2500. To normalize quantification of the TCRbeta repertoire, the TCR libraries were built with molecular barcoding that relied on unique molecular identifiers. Clones were called with MiXCR by TCRdb after fastp trimmed the public reads at Q25, and only in-frame beta chains were retained. For every CDR3 protein sequence, its rows merge into one entry that carries the most common genes and DNA. Counted in this sample were about 500,000 distinct CDR3 sequences; 32% of them appeared once. Clones ranked in the top ten supply 2% to 2.5% of the sample. The sequences come from PBMCs from the stem cell graft donor, collected from the stem cell graft. All receptors derive from a human donor who donated a stem cell graft to a child with aplastic anemia.

In this sample, this clonotype turned up a few times. CDR3 amino acids: CASSSVRGSQETQYF. CDR3 DNA sequence: TGTGCCAGCAGTTCCGTCCGGGGTTCCCAAGAGACCCAGTACTTC. The chain combines TRBV12-3 or TRBV12-4 with TRBJ2-5; TRBD2 might be the D (5 bases). The CDR3 length is 15 residues. The V gene lost 4 bases and the J gene lost 1 base, with 13 bases spanning the gap.

This clonotype was observed a few times. The V gene is TRBV20-1, the J gene TRBJ1-2, with 8 bases fitting TRBD1. V lost 5 bases to trimming and J lost 3 bases; unmatched junction nucleotides: 5. This CDR3 has 13 amino acids. Germline CDR1 DFQATT, CDR2 SNEGSKA (reference sequence). The CDR3 region is CSASTGVDYGYTF. The CDR3, as DNA: TGCAGTGCTTCGACAGGGGTAGACTATGGCTACACCTTC.

This clonotype was counted between two and nine times. The CDR3 loop is CSAPRTGANTGELFF. The CDR3, as DNA: TGCAGTGCCCCAAGGACAGGGGCGAACACCGGGGAGCTGTTTTTT. V usage is TRBV20-1 and J usage is TRBJ2-2; 9 bases are a match to TRBD1. Per germline, CDR1 DFQATT and CDR2 SNEGSKA (reference sequence). The CDR3 is 15 residues long. Unmatched junction bases numbered 5, after V lost 6 bases and J lost 0 bases.

The chain recombines TRBV2 with TRBJ1-5; D may be TRBD1 (5 bases). The V gene lost 5 bases and the J gene lost 0 bases, with 8 bases spanning the gap. The CDR3 totals 14 residues. The V gene's germline CDR1 is SNHLY and CDR2 FYNNEI. The DNA for the CDR3 is TGTGCCAGCAGTAGGGGATATAGCAATCAGCCCCAGCATTTT. Encoded protein: CASSRGYSNQPQHF.

In this sample, this clonotype turned up a few times. The rearrangement links TRBV19 to TRBJ1-1; D is possibly TRBD1 (5 bases). CDR3 length: 14 residues. Trimming pared 5 bases from V and 5 bases from J, leaving 15 bases between. From germline, CDR1 is LNHDA and CDR2 SQIVND (reference sequence). CDR3 protein: CASSPRGRGTEAFF. The CDR3 DNA is TGTGCCAGTAGTCCGAGGGGACGTGGGACTGAAGCTTTCTTT.

This clonotype was seen more than once but under ten times. V and J are TRBV6-1 and TRBJ2-1; 7 bases match TRBD2. The germline gives CDR1 MNHNS, CDR2 SASEGT. The CDR3 is 14 residues long. V lost 8 bases and J lost 1; bases outside the gene matches: 5. The CDR3 coding sequence is TGTGCCAGCTCGAGGCGGGAGTCCTACAATGAGCAGTTCTTC. It codes for CASSRRESYNEQFF.

The V gene is TRBV9, the J gene TRBJ2-2; D not certain. Germline V gene data show CDR1 as SGDLS and CDR2 as YYNGEE. The CDR3 has 16 amino acids. V was trimmed by 3 bases and J by 0 bases, leaving 12 bases between them. The CDR3 here is CASSEVAFTNTGELFF. The CDR3 DNA reads as TGTGCCAGCAGCGAAGTAGCTTTTACGAACACCGGGGAGCTGTTTTTT.

This chain links TRBV12-3 or TRBV12-4 with TRBJ1-1; 11 bases align to TRBD1. The ends lost 6 bases at V and 7 bases at J; junction bases unmatched: 4. The CDR3 totals 13 residues. The CDR3: CASSRTGGLEAFF. For the CDR3, the DNA is TGTGCCAGCAGCCGGACAGGGGGCCTTGAAGCTTTCTTT.

Only one count was recorded for this clonotype. The CDR3 DNA reads as TGTGCCAGCAGCTTACCCAGGACTGGCGGGAGTGGCAATGAGCAGTTCTTC. This encodes CASSLPRTGGSGNEQFF. The chain uses TRBV11-2 and TRBJ2-1; 7 bases fit TRBD2. Germline assignment: CDR1 SGHAT and CDR2 FQNNGV. This CDR3 has 17 residues. V gave up 2 bases and J gave up 6 bases; unmatched junction bases: 13.

This clonotype turned up a few times. The chain joins TRBV11-3 to TRBJ2-5, with D maybe TRBD2 (5 bases). V lost 5 bases, J lost 5 bases, and 15 bases lay in between. CDR1 and CDR2 (germline): SGHNT, YENEEA. CDR3 size: 14 residues. The CDR3 region has the DNA TGTGCCAGCAGCGGACGAGCTAGCTGGGAGACCCAGTACTTC. It translates to CASSGRASWETQYF.

This clonotype was seen only a few times. The genes are TRBV6-5 and TRBJ2-2; the D call may be TRBD1 or TRBD2 (5 bases each). With 2 bases removed from V and 4 bases from J, the gap between germline ends came to 14 bases. The CDR3 totals 16 residues. The germline V gene encodes CDR1 MNHEY and CDR2 SVGAGI. The CDR3 nucleotides read TGTGCCAGCAGTTACACCCGAGGGGTGGGCACCGGGGAGCTGTTTTTT. Amino acids: CASSYTRGVGTGELFF.

This rearrangement joins TRBV29-1 to TRBJ1-2; 10 bases agree with TRBD1. The CDR3 has 13 residues. Germline assignment: CDR1 SQVTM and CDR2 ANQGSEA. The CDR3 DNA is TGCATCACGACAGGGGGCGTTAACTATGGCTACACCTTC. Translating it yields CITTGGVNYGYTF.

This clonotype was picked up a small number of times. This chain joins TRBV20-1 and TRBJ2-1; 8 bases fit TRBD2. The CDR3 is 15 amino acids. Unmatched junction bases numbered 10, after V lost 8 bases and J lost 1 base. Germline CDR1 reads DFQATT; CDR2 reads SNEGSKA (reference sequence). The CDR3 loop is CSPSSGRASYNEQFF. The CDR3 DNA follows: TGCAGTCCGTCGAGCGGGAGAGCGTCCTACAATGAGCAGTTCTTC.

In this sample, this clonotype turned up a few times. The rearrangement uses TRBV29-1 and TRBJ2-1, with 10 bases lining up with TRBD2. This CDR3 has 14 residues. With V trimmed by 5 bases and J by 6 bases, 7 bases remained unmatched. Germline V gives CDR1 SQVTM, CDR2 ANQGSEA. Here the CDR3 reads CSVSGLAQGNEQFF. The DNA for the CDR3 is TGCAGCGTTTCGGGACTAGCGCAAGGCAATGAGCAGTTCTTC.

The chain recombines TRBV29-1 with TRBJ2-7; a possible D gene is TRBD2 (5 bases). CDR3 length: 13 amino acids. The germline V and J ends were trimmed by 5 bases and 0 bases, with 11 bases remaining between them. The germline gives CDR1 SQVTM, CDR2 ANQGSEA. The CDR3 DNA reads TGCAGCGTTCGTGGACTGAACTCCTACGAGCAGTACTTC. Translating it yields CSVRGLNSYEQYF.

This chain links TRBV6-1 with TRBJ1-1; D ambiguous. Germline CDR1 and CDR2: MNHNS and SASEGT. Trimming cost V 5 bases and J 0 bases, with 13 bases left between them. The CDR3 length is 15 residues. The CDR3 DNA is TGTGCCAGCAGTCTGCATCGTAACATGAACACTGAAGCTTTCTTT. This codes for CASSLHRNMNTEAFF.

This clonotype has a handful of counts. The CDR3: CASSYPQGLFSDEQFF. The CDR3 bases are TGTGCCAGCAGTTACCCGCAGGGATTGTTCTCCGATGAGCAGTTCTTC. The V call is TRBV6-5, the J call TRBJ2-1; a weak D match, TRBD1 (5 bases). From germline, CDR1 is MNHEY and CDR2 SVGAGI. The length of the CDR3 is 16 residues. Trimming shortened V by 2 bases and J by 8 bases, and 19 bases separated the two germline ends.

The gene calls are TRBV5-1 and TRBJ1-4; D is unresolved. Germline CDR1 and CDR2: SGHRS and YFSETQ. The CDR3 covers 13 residues. V was trimmed by 3 bases and J by 8 bases, leaving 11 bases between them. The CDR3 DNA reads as TGCGCCAGCAGCTCAGCACGCGGCGAAAAACTGTTTTTT. Protein: CASSSARGEKLFF.

The CDR3 protein is CSARGGGPIEPQHF. The CDR3 nucleotides read TGCAGTGCTCGCGGGGGGGGGCCTATCGAGCCCCAGCATTTT. This chain connects TRBV20-1 to TRBJ1-5; tentatively, D is TRBD1 (6 bases). Trimming shortened V by 5 bases and J by 8 bases, and 19 bases separated the two germline ends. From germline, CDR1 is DFQATT and CDR2 SNEGSKA (reference sequence). The CDR3 is 14 amino acids.